The 7 T cell receptor beta chains given below trace back to one sample, sequenced in a study of beta chain features in type 1 diabetes. Expressed TCRB transcripts were sequenced because the entire RNA isolate underwent reverse transcription. The assay was immunoSEQ multiplex PCR, and TCRdb's table has in-frame clones only and misses some. The sample shows 130,000 to 150,000 clones, about 44% of them seen only once. Sequencing was done on a sample of Tregs from blood. The source is a man between 18 and 35 years old in good health.

The sample holds a few counts of this clone. The CDR3 DNA is TGTGCCAGCAGCGTAGCTGGGACTAGCGGGGAGACCCAGTACTTC. Translation: CASSVAGTSGETQYF. The rearrangement uses TRBV9 and TRBJ2-5; TRBD2 aligns across 12 bases. The CDR3 totals 15 residues. Germline CDR1 SGDLS, CDR2 YYNGEE. V dropped 0 bases and J dropped 5; count of bases not matched to a gene: 2.

The sample holds a few counts of this clone. Here the CDR3 DNA reads TGTGCCAGCAGCCCGACAGGGCGAGGAACTGAAGCTTTCTTT. This encodes CASSPTGRGTEAFF. The rearrangement joins TRBV5-5 to TRBJ1-1; TRBD1 aligns across 7 bases. The CDR3 has 14 residues. Germline CDR1 is SGHKS and CDR2 is YYEKEE (reference sequence). V lost 4 bases to trimming and J lost 5 bases; unmatched junction nucleotides: 8.

In this sample, this clone turned up a few times. The chain uses TRBV5-1 and TRBJ2-7; 12 bases match TRBD2. The CDR3 runs to 15 residues. Germline V CDR1 and CDR2: SGHRS, YFSETQ. V was clipped by 4 bases and J by 2 bases; unmatched bases: 4. CDR3 amino acids: CASSPLAGGTYEQYF. The CDR3 nucleotides read TGCGCCAGCAGCCCCCTAGCGGGGGGGACCTACGAGCAGTACTTC.

The chain has TRBV7-2 and TRBJ1-2; perhaps TRBD1 as D (5 bases). The CDR3 covers 15 residues. Germline V gene sequence: CDR1 SGHTA, CDR2 FQGNSA. Trimming removed 5 bases at V and 1 base at J, with 14 bases between. As DNA, the CDR3 is TGTGCCAGCAGCAGATGGGACTTTTATAACTATGGCTACACCTTC. Residues: CASSRWDFYNYGYTF.

DNA for the CDR3: TGTGCCAGCAGCTTATCCCGGGAGAAAAAAGAGACCCAGTACTTC. This gives the protein CASSLSREKKETQYF. V is TRBV7-2 and J is TRBJ2-5, with D maybe TRBD2 (6 bases). CDR1 and CDR2 (germline): SGHTA, FQGNSA. V dropped 2 bases and J dropped 3 bases, with 13 bases sitting between them. CDR3 length: 15 residues.

The V and J genes are TRBV19 and TRBJ2-1; D possibly corresponds to TRBD2 (6 bases). This CDR3 comprises 13 residues. Per the germline V gene, CDR1 is LNHDA and CDR2 is SQIVND (reference sequence). V gave up 4 bases and J gave up 4 bases, with 8 bases separating them. The CDR3 loop reads CASSNRGYNEQFF. CDR3 bases: TGTGCCAGTAGTAATCGGGGGTACAATGAGCAGTTCTTC.

This chain's CDR3 is CSVESTVGGNTGELFF. In DNA, the CDR3 is TGCAGCGTTGAAAGCACGGTGGGAGGGAACACCGGGGAGCTGTTTTTT. This chain uses TRBV29-1 with TRBJ2-2; D perhaps matches TRBD2 (6 bases). This CDR3 is built from 16 residues. The germline V gene has CDR1 SQVTM and CDR2 ANQGSEA. Trimming shortened V by 2 bases and J by 1 base, and 14 bases separated the two germline ends.